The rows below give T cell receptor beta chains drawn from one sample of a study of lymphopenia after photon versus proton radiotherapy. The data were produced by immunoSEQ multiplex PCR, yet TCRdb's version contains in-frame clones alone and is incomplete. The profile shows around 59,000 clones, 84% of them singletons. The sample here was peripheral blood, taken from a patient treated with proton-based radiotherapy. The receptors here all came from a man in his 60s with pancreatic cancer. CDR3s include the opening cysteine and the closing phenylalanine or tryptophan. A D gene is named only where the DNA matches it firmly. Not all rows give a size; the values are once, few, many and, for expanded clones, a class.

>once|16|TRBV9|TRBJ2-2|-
TGTGCCAGCAGCGACAGTAGTGGCGTGAACACCGGGGAGCTGTTTTTT
CASSDSSGVNTGELFF
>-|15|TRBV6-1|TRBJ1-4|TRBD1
TGTGCCAGCAGGGGGACAGGGGGGTCTAATGAAAAACTGTTTTTT
CASRGTGGSNEKLFF
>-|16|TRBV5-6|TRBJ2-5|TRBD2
TGTGCCAGCAGCTACCAGGGCGGGAGGTACCAAGAGACCCAGTACTTC
CASSYQGGRYQETQYF
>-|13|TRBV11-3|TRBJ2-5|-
TGTGCCAGCAGCTCGGGGGTCCAAGAGACCCAGTACTTC
CASSSGVQETQYF
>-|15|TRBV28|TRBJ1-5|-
TGTGCCAGTACAACCCTGACAGGCAACAATCAGCCCCAGCATTTT
CASTTLTGNNQPQHF
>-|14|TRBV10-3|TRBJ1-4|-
TGTGCCATCAGTGAGCGTTCAACTAATGAAAAACTGTTTTTT
CAISERSTNEKLFF
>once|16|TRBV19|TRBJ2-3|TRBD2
TGTGCCAGTAGTGCGCTAGCGGGGGTGACCACAGATACGCAGTATTTT
CASSALAGVTTDTQYF
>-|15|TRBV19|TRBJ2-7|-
TGTGCCAGTAGTATAGATAAAACAGCTTCCTACGAGCAGTACTTC
CASSIDKTASYEQYF
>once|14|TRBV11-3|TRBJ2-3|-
TGTGCCAGCAGCCCTACGGATTTCACAGATACGCAGTATTTT
CASSPTDFTDTQYF
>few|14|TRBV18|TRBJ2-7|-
TGTGCCAGCTCACCCGGGACCTTCTCCTACGAGCAGTACTTC
CASSPGTFSYEQYF
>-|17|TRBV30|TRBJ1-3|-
TGTGCCTGGAGTCCCGTCCGGGGGAGGGGAAACGAAAACACCATATATTTT
CAWSPVRGRGNENTIYF
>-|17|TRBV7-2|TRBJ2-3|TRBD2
TGTGCCAGCAGCTACTATCCTAGCGGAGGCCCCACAGATACGCAGTATTTT
CASSYYPSGGPTDTQYF
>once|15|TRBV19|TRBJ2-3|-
TGTGCCAGTAGTATAATTGGAGTCAGCACAGATACGCAGTATTTT
CASSIIGVSTDTQYF
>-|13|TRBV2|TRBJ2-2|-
TGTGCCAGCAGGCTAGGGGGTTCCGGGGAGCTGTTTTTT
CASRLGGSGELFF
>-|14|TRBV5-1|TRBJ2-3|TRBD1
TGCGCCAGCAGCTCGGGACAGCTTCAAGATACGCAGTATTTT
CASSSGQLQDTQYF
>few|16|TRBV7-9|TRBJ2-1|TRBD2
TGTGCCAGCAGGGGGACTAGCGGTAGCTCCTACAATGAGCAGTTCTTC
CASRGTSGSSYNEQFF
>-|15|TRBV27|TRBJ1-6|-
TGTGCCAGCAGTACTCCGGGAGGCTATAATTCACCCCTCCACTTT
CASSTPGGYNSPLHF
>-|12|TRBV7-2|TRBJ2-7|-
TGTGCCAGCAGCTTAAGTAGGTTCGAGCAGTACTTC
CASSLSRFEQYF
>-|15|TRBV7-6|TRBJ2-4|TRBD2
TGTGCCAGCAGCTTAGTAGCGGGAGCCAAAAACATTCAGTACTTC
CASSLVAGAKNIQYF
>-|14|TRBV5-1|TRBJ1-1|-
TGCGCCAGCAGCTTGGGGCAGGGGAGGGTCGAACCTTTCTTT
CASSLGQGRVEPFF
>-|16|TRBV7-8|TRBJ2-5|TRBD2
TGTGCCAGCAGCTCGTCTCGGGGACTAGCGGGAGAGACCCAGTACTTC
CASSSSRGLAGETQYF
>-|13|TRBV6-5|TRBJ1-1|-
TGTGCCAGCAGTACACGGGTGAACACTGAAGCTTTCTTT
CASSTRVNTEAFF
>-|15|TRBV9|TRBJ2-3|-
TGTGCCAGCAGCTCCCGACAGGAGGCGACAGATACGCAGTATTTT
CASSSRQEATDTQYF